The clone carrying this T cell receptor (beta chain) was counted ten times or more. Its specificity is not known. The sample belongs to a study of blood T cells in healthy people across ages. Study-level findings and limits: A greater number of naive CD4+ cells and higher diversity distinguished long-lived donors from aged donors. The authors considered diversity estimates from one million T cells to be underestimates.

This CDR3 contains 16 residues. The junction had 7 bases not matched to a gene; V was cut back by 4 bases and J by 1 base. Germline CDR1 MNHNS, CDR2 SASEGT. The use of a sample-barcoded 5' primer and a J-beta primer mix characterized a second PCR of roughly 6 to 12 cycles. A template-switch adaptor containing 12 random nucleotides labeled each cDNA molecule. TCRdb ran MiXCR on the 5' RACE reads and lists one entry per CDR3 protein. The table records 1,300,000 or so distinct CDR3 sequences, approximately 60% of them present only once. Donors ranged from roughly 6 to 90 years old and were healthy Caucasians in Russia.

The chain uses TRBV6-1 and TRBJ2-1; 7 bases agree with TRBD2. What was sequenced was blood. This TCR derives from a man between 18 and 29 years old in good health. CDR3 amino acids: CASSAEAGGSYNEQFF. Here the CDR3 DNA reads TGTGCCAGCAGTGCCGAGGCCGGGGGGTCCTACAATGAGCAGTTCTTC.